This T cell receptor (beta chain) was obtained from a study of cytomegalovirus exposure and HLA in healthy donors (dated by TCRdb to 2017 to 2019). Regarding the research as a whole: According to a later analysis, one platform produced both the 110 or so validation repertoires and the approximately 660 repertoires of the first cohort. High-throughput TCR immunosequencing, statistical association of individual TCRs with disease status, and machine learning were combined to predict cytomegalovirus infection status. In addition to the first cohort of around 670 subjects, a separate validation cohort of around 110 different subjects was used. The study aimed to test whether signatures of past pathogen exposure could be identified by cataloging public T cell receptors.

Comment on this clone: Its binding antigen is unknown. Base qualities are missing; no much larger clone stands one base away.

The receptor library was made with the immunoSEQ multiplex PCR assay. In the paper's pipeline: To diagnose cytomegalovirus status from the catalog of TCR beta chain sequences, a statistical classification framework was built. Imported from immuneACCESS, the table was reduced by TCRdb to in-frame sequences with V and J called. These copies leave out some clones; in studies compared against another copy, an unresolved V gene accounts for under half, and the cause of the remainder is not known. The D gene and trimming were derived from the DNA, and the V and J assignments and clone size from that table. The sample yields 150,000 to 200,000 clones; about 96% were counted once. Of the sample, about 0.89% falls within the top ten clones. Separate from the approximately 730-subject first cohort, the validation cohort of around 130 subjects was the group to which the donors belonged. Overall study outcomes, separate from this receptor: Most TCR sequences were seen in very few donors, while some public TCRs were found in many individuals. Three of the identified cytomegalovirus-associated TCR beta chains were confirmed in vitro to be specific for cytomegalovirus antigens. A later analysis found that TCRs clustered in the first cohort also tended to co-occur in the 120 validation repertoires, with approximately 93% of cluster scores above 0. The study gave a list of some 150 TCR beta chains associated with cytomegalovirus. The classifier was reported to diagnose cytomegalovirus status with high specificity and sensitivity in both the original cohort and the validation cohort. According to the authors, the approach could potentially be generalized to other disease states and immunological phenotypes. All 120 or so repertoires were used to score co-occurrence in the validation cohort in a later analysis, because that analysis had no HLA typing for the cohort.

The TCR was taken from a woman between 18 and 29 years old in good health and CMV-seronegative. Sequencing used PBMCs.

In nucleotides, the sequence is TGTGCCAGCAGTTTATCCTATGTCTCCTACGAGCAGTACTTC. This encodes CASSLSYVSYEQYF. Recombination joined TRBV27 with TRBJ2-7; the D gene remains uncertain. CDR3 length: 14 amino acids, cysteine to phenylalanine. Only CDR3 DNA remains: 42 bases, in frame from the first base. V was cut back by 0 bases and J by 0 bases, leaving a gap of 6 bases between them. The germline V gene (reference sequence) supplies CDR1 MNHEY and CDR2 SMNVEV.